What follows are 4 T cell receptor beta chains derived from one specimen sequenced in a study of T cells in Graves' hyperthyroidism and ophthalmopathy. Amplification of TCR beta CDR3 regions used RNA as the template. First-round RT-PCR of the TCR CDR3 relied on the HTBI primer set. MiXCR was run by TCRdb on the multiplex PCR reads, yielding one entry per CDR3 protein. Of about 610,000 distinct CDR3 sequences listed, about 15% are singletons. Sample: blood. Receptor source: a woman aged 40 to 49 with Graves' ophthalmopathy.

This clonotype was picked up many times. The chain has TRBV28 and TRBJ2-7, with D possibly matching TRBD1 (5 bases). The CDR3 runs to 14 residues. V was cut by 2 bases and J by 2 bases, with 10 bases left in between. Germline V gene data show CDR1 as MDHEN and CDR2 as SYDVKM. The CDR3 loop reads CASSLAQDTYEQYF. In nucleotides, the CDR3 is TGTGCCAGCAGTTTAGCCCAGGACACCTACGAGCAGTACTTC.

The chain has TRBV5-1 and TRBJ2-2; 8 bases align to TRBD2. Per the germline V gene, CDR1 is SGHRS and CDR2 is YFSETQ. This CDR3 region has 17 residues. With 0 bases clipped from V and 0 bases from J, the junction kept 4 bases outside the gene matches. CDR3 sequence: CASSLAASGPNTGELFF. The CDR3 DNA is TGCGCCAGCAGCTTGGCGGCTAGCGGGCCGAACACCGGGGAGCTGTTTTTT.

Points on this clonotype: This may be a read error: a much more frequent sequence differs by one nucleotide. The genes are TRBV6-1 and TRBJ1-2; 7 bases map to TRBD1. Germline V CDR1 and CDR2: MNHNS, SASEGT. CDR3 length: 13 residues. V lost 6 bases to trimming and J lost 7 bases; unmatched junction nucleotides: 8. CDR3 protein: CASRWDSSSGYTF. In DNA form, the CDR3 reads TGTGCCAGCAGATGGGACAGCTCGTCTGGCTACACCTTC.

This clonotype was recorded at least ten times. The rearrangement uses TRBV6-1 and TRBJ2-7; D might be TRBD1 or TRBD2, each matching 5 bases. This CDR3 has 16 amino acids. Deletions cut 3 bases from V and 6 bases from J, with 21 bases between. The germline gives CDR1 MNHNS, CDR2 SASEGT. This CDR3 is CASSDAIKRGAGEQYF. The CDR3 DNA reads TGTGCCAGCAGTGATGCGATTAAGAGAGGGGCTGGCGAGCAGTACTTC.